The 6 T cell receptor beta chains below come from one sample, sequenced in a study of T cell responses to AZD1222 COVID-19 vaccine. Some clones are missing from TCRdb's copy, which holds only in-frame ones; the method was immunoSEQ multiplex PCR. The sample shows under 200,000 clones, 88% of them seen only once. The sample in question was peripheral blood, obtained on day 0 of AZD1222 vaccination. The receptors derive from an adult in good health.

The CDR3 is CASSELNYGYTF. The CDR3 nucleotides read TGCGCCAGCAGCGAGCTAAACTATGGCTACACCTTC. The rearrangement joins TRBV5-1 to TRBJ1-2, with D unclear. The CDR3 is 12 residues long. The V gene lost 4 bases and the J gene lost 2 bases, with 6 bases spanning the gap. Germline V gene lookup returns CDR1 SGHRS and CDR2 YFSETQ.

The chain combines TRBV11-1 with TRBJ2-7, with TRBD1 as a possible D gene (5 bases). The CDR3 consists of 12 residues. V was trimmed by 4 bases and J by 3 bases, leaving 7 bases between them. Germline loops: CDR1 SGHAT, CDR2 FQDESV (reference sequence). CDR3 amino acids: CASSSRDYEQYF. In DNA form, the CDR3 reads TGTGCCAGCAGCTCCAGGGACTACGAGCAGTACTTC.

This clone was picked up one time. The chain couples TRBV2 to TRBJ2-7, with D possibly TRBD1 on 5 matching bases. V gave up 1 base and J gave up 3 bases, with 10 bases separating them. This CDR3 region has 14 residues. Germline loops: CDR1 SNHLY, CDR2 FYNNEI. The DNA of the CDR3 is TGTGCCAGCAGTGAAGGAAGGGGAATCTACGAGCAGTACTTC. Translation gives CASSEGRGIYEQYF.

The CDR3, as DNA: TGTGCCAGCAGCTCAGGGACTACAGATACGCAGTATTTT. Protein product: CASSSGTTDTQYF. The chain carries TRBV7-3 and TRBJ2-3; perhaps TRBD2 as D (6 bases). Trimming took 4 bases from V and 3 from J, leaving 8 bases between them. CDR1 is SGHTA and CDR2 is FQGTGA in the germline V gene. The CDR3 sequence is 13 residues long.

This chain uses TRBV20-1 with TRBJ2-3; no clear D gene. V was trimmed by 4 bases and J by 4 bases, leaving 6 bases between them. CDR1 DFQATT and CDR2 SNEGSKA come from the germline V gene (reference sequence). The CDR3 totals 11 residues. CDR3 sequence: CSATGPDTQYF. In nucleotides, the CDR3 is TGCAGTGCTACGGGCCCAGATACGCAGTATTTT.

This chain links TRBV6-1 with TRBJ2-7; D perhaps matches TRBD1 (5 bases). This CDR3 is built from 16 residues. The germline V gene encodes CDR1 MNHNS and CDR2 SASEGT. V lost 0 bases and J lost 3, with 15 bases in between. The CDR3 region is CASSEASRVGYYEQYF. For the CDR3, the DNA is TGTGCCAGCAGTGAAGCTAGCAGGGTCGGCTACTACGAGCAGTACTTC.